This T cell receptor beta chain was captured by sequencing in a study of regulatory T cells in long-lasting Graves disease. The study's findings and limits: The analysis examined peripheral blood only and excluded thyroid tissue.

This clonotype was recorded at least ten times. The antigen remains unidentified. The sample's time point: newly diagnosed GD, antithyroid drugs for less than 3 months. With RNA extracted from PBMCs as input, the TCR library was made. The CDR3 is 14 residues long. Per the germline V gene, CDR1 is LGHDT and CDR2 is YNNKEL (reference sequence). Trimming at V came to 1 base and at J to 4 bases, leaving 3 bases not matched to a gene. The authors built TCR beta libraries using iRepertoire HTBI primers and Arm-PCR of CDR3 regions. TCRdb recomputed calls from the multiplex PCR reads with MiXCR, one row per CDR3 protein. The sample holds over 350,000 distinct CDR3 sequences, approximately 15% seen once. These same records also appear under a second study, on T cells in Graves' hyperthyroidism and ophthalmopathy. From that study: TCR CDR3 underwent first-round RT-PCR with the HTBI primer set.

The material sequenced was peripheral blood mononuclear cells (PBMCs), taken at new diagnosis, from a patient treated with antithyroid drugs. The sequence derives from a woman aged 50 to 60 with Graves disease. The chain is built from TRBV3-1 and TRBJ2-7, with 8 bases lining up with TRBD1. This chain's CDR3 is CASSQAGQAYEQYF. The CDR3 bases are TGTGCCAGCAGCCAAGCGGGACAGGCATACGAGCAGTACTTC.